This is a list of T cell receptor beta chains from one sample in a study of CD8 T cells in Susac syndrome. TCRdb re-called the immunoSEQ multiplex PCR reads through MiXCR, storing one row per CDR3 protein. The repertoire holds 90,000 to 150,000 distinct CDR3 sequences, with about 92% as singletons. Sequenced input: CD4+ T cells from PBMCs. The receptors originated from a human donor with multiple sclerosis. Each CDR3 is given with its conserved first and last residue. A D gene is named only where the DNA matches it firmly. Size is stated for part of the rows, as once, few or many counts, or as a class when the clone is expanded.

clone size | J gene | V gene | D gene | CDR3 protein | CDR3 DNA
. | TRBJ1-2 | TRBV7-9 | . | CASSGITGYGYTF | TGTGCCAGCAGCGGTATTACAGGGTATGGCTACACCTTC
. | TRBJ1-1 | TRBV4-1 | . | CASSPRGAAINTEAFF | TGCGCCAGCAGCCCTCGAGGGGCAGCTATAAACACTGAAGCTTTCTTT
. | TRBJ1-1 | TRBV6-2/TRBV6-3 | . | CASSYSKARGLGNTEAFF | TGTGCCAGCAGTTACTCGAAGGCCAGGGGCCTGGGGAACACTGAAGCTTTCTTT
. | TRBJ2-5 | TRBV27 | . | CASSSIGGGPIGETQYF | TGTGCCAGCAGTTCCATAGGGGGGGGCCCTATCGGGGAGACCCAGTACTTC
. | TRBJ1-1 | TRBV3-1 | . | CASSQDWAEAFF | TGTGCCAGCAGCCAAGACTGGGCTGAAGCTTTCTTT
. | TRBJ2-2 | TRBV19 | TRBD2 | CASSATSAGELFF | TGTGCCAGTAGTGCGACTAGCGCCGGGGAGCTGTTTTTT
. | TRBJ1-4 | TRBV5-1 | TRBD1 | CASSPQQGGKLFF | TGCGCCAGCAGCCCTCAACAGGGGGGAAAACTGTTTTTT
. | TRBJ1-2 | TRBV5-1 | . | CASSFSGTDYGYTF | TGCGCCAGCAGCTTCTCGGGGACCGACTATGGCTACACCTTC
. | TRBJ2-4 | TRBV7-9 | TRBD1 | CASSSGRDRWIQYF | TGTGCCAGCAGCTCCGGAAGGGACAGGTGGATTCAGTACTTC
once | TRBJ2-2 | TRBV20-1 | TRBD2 | CSAGLAGGTRELFF | TGCAGTGCTGGACTAGCGGGGGGGACGAGGGAGCTGTTTTTT
. | TRBJ2-2 | TRBV5-6 | . | CASSLFLGELFF | TGTGCCAGCAGCTTGTTTCTCGGGGAGCTGTTTTTT
. | TRBJ2-5 | TRBV7-9 | . | CASREGVQRQETQYF | TGTGCCAGCAGAGAGGGGGTTCAACGCCAAGAGACCCAGTACTTC
. | TRBJ2-2 | TRBV7-9 | TRBD2 | CASSLGAGGPGELFF | TGTGCCAGCAGCTTAGGGGCGGGGGGCCCCGGGGAGCTGTTTTTT
. | TRBJ2-1 | TRBV20-1 | . | CSARDGQPNKPYNEQFF | TGCAGTGCTAGAGATGGGCAGCCCAATAAACCCTACAATGAGCAGTTCTTC
. | TRBJ2-4 | TRBV19 | . | CASNRRGQNIQYF | TGTGCCAGTAATCGAAGAGGCCAAAACATTCAGTACTTC
. | TRBJ1-1 | TRBV30 | TRBD1 | CAWGKGAYTEAFF | TGTGCCTGGGGGAAGGGGGCCTACACTGAAGCTTTCTTT
. | TRBJ1-1 | TRBV7-8 | TRBD1 | CASSLSPGQGFEAFF | TGTGCCAGCAGCTTATCTCCGGGACAGGGGTTTGAAGCTTTCTTT
. | TRBJ1-1 | TRBV20-1 | TRBD1 | CSASSTGSAFRGGAFF | TGCAGTGCTTCTTCGACAGGGTCGGCCTTTAGGGGAGGGGCTTTCTTT
. | TRBJ2-6 | TRBV4-2 | . | CASSQDKGGGGFGANVLTF | TGTGCCAGCAGCCAAGATAAAGGGGGCGGGGGGTTTGGGGCCAACGTCCTGACTTTC
. | TRBJ1-5 | TRBV20-1 | TRBD1 | CSAQQGAGNQPQHF | TGCAGTGCTCAGCAGGGGGCCGGCAATCAGCCCCAGCATTTT
. | TRBJ2-7 | TRBV4-1 | . | CASSQVGRFYEQYF | TGCGCCAGCAGCCAAGTGGGGCGATTCTACGAGCAGTACTTC
. | TRBJ1-1 | TRBV12-3/TRBV12-4 | TRBD1 | CASSLNWGQGIEAFF | TGTGCCAGCAGTTTGAATTGGGGACAGGGGATAGAAGCTTTCTTT
. | TRBJ2-2 | TRBV12-3/TRBV12-4 | TRBD2 | CASCTSGATGELFF | TGTGCCAGCTGTACTAGCGGCGCGACCGGGGAGCTGTTTTTT
. | TRBJ2-7 | TRBV20-1 | TRBD1 | CSASRDRAYEQYF | TGCAGTGCTAGCCGGGACAGGGCCTACGAGCAGTACTTC
. | TRBJ1-2 | TRBV6-1 | TRBD1 | CASRTGTDAKAF | TGTGCCAGCAGGACCGGGACAGACGCAAAGGCCTTC
. | TRBJ1-2 | TRBV28 | . | CASSWDNGYTF | TGTGCCAGCAGTTGGGACAATGGCTACACCTTC
. | TRBJ1-5 | TRBV6-1 | TRBD1 | CASSGDRGNQPQHF | TGTGCCAGCAGTGGTGACAGGGGGAATCAGCCCCAGCATTTT